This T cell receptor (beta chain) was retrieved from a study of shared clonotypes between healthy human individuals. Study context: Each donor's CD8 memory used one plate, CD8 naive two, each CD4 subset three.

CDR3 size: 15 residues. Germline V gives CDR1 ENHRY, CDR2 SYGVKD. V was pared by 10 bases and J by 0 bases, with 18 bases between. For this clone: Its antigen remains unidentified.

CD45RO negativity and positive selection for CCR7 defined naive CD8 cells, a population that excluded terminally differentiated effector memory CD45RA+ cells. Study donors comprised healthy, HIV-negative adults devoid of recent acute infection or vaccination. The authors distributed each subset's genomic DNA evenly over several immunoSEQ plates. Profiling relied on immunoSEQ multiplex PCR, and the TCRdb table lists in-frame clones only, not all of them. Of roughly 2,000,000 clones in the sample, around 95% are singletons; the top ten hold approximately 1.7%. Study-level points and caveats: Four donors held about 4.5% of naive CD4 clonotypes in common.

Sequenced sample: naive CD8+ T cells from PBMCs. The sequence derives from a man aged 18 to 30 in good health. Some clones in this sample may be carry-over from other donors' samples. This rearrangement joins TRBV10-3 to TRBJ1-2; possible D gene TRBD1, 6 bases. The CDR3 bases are TGTGCCACAGGGGCCGGGGCAGGTTCTAACTATGGCTACACCTTC. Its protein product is CATGAGAGSNYGYTF.